This T cell receptor (beta chain) emerged from a study of graft-versus-host responses after intestinal transplantation. Study background: All of the recipients had induction that used anti-thymocyte globulin, then tacrolimus and steroids for 2 to 3 years. Study-level points and caveats: In recipient marrow, GvH clones were found, and some appeared first in ileum or blood. Association was observed between peak circulating GvH clone levels and early post-transplant HvG declines.

Clones were read by immunoSEQ multiplex PCR, and TCRdb kept only the in-frame ones, dropping some. Among tens of thousands of clones listed, more than 80% were seen once. This clone was recorded once. What it binds is not known. J lost 5 bases, V lost 5 bases, and 15 bases had no gene match. Germline values: CDR1 MNHEY, CDR2 SMNVEV (reference sequence). The CDR3 is 18 amino acids. The chain joins TRBV27 to TRBJ2-5; 12 bases fit TRBD2. This clonotype was obtained from a human donor who received an intestinal transplant. Source: unstimulated CD8+ T cells sorted from spleen or lymph node cells, taken before intestinal transplant. CDR3 loop: CASSLLRLAGGVRETQYF. CDR3 coding DNA: TGTGCCAGCAGTCTCCTCAGGCTAGCGGGGGGGGTCCGGGAGACCCAGTACTTC.